This TCR beta chain was obtained from a study of T cell changes during pregnancy in multiple sclerosis. Some clones are missing from TCRdb's copy, which holds only in-frame ones; the method was immunoSEQ multiplex PCR. The sample consists of about 110,000 clones, 91% of them appearing once. Losses at the gene ends were 4 bases for V and 4 bases for J; bases not matched to a gene: 2. Germline V gives CDR1 SGHRS, CDR2 YFSETQ. The CDR3 loop spans 15 amino acids. The sequence was collected from a female donor with multiple sclerosis, enrolled in a pregnancy study. This specimen was peripheral blood, taken after pregnancy. The chain links TRBV5-1 to TRBJ2-5; 15 nucleotides line up with TRBD2. The CDR3 coding sequence is TGCGCCAGCAGCCCGGGACTAGCGGGGGGAGAGACCCAGTACTTC. Protein sequence: CASSPGLAGGETQYF. Supplemented by reference TRBV5-1 and TRBJ2-5, the full variable domain reads KAGVTQTPRYLIKTRGQQVTLSCSPISGHRSVSWYQQTPGQGLQFLFEYFSETQRNKGNFPGRFSGRQFSNSRSEMNVSTLELGDSALYLCASSPGLAGGETQYFGPGTRLLVL.